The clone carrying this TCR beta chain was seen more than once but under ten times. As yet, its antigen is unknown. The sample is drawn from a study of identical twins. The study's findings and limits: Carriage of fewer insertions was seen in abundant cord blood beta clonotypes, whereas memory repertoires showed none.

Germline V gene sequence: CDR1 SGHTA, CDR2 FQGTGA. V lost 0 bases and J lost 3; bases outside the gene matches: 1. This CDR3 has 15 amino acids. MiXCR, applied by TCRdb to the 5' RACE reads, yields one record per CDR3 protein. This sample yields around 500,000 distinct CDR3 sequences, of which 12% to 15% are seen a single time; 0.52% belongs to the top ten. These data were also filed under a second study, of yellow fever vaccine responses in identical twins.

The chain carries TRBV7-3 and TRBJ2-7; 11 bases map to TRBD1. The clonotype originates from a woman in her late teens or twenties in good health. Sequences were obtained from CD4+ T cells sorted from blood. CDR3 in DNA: TGTGCCAGCAGCTTAACCGGGACAGGGGGCTACGAGCAGTACTTC. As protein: CASSLTGTGGYEQYF.